The 11 T cell receptor beta chains given below trace back to one sample, sequenced in a study of radiotherapy plus CTLA-4 blockade in lung cancer. Some clones are missing from TCRdb's copy, which holds only in-frame ones; the method was immunoSEQ multiplex PCR. This sample has about 59,000 clones; approximately 79% occur once, and the top ten carry about 3.1%. The sequenced sample was peripheral blood, obtained from a patient treated with radiotherapy plus ipilimumab. The receptors were sampled from a human donor with non-small cell lung cancer who had a complete response to radiotherapy plus ipilimumab.

This chain connects TRBV2 to TRBJ2-2; TRBD2 might be the D (5 bases). Trimming removed 2 bases from V and 4 bases from J, with 5 bases in between. The germline V gene encodes CDR1 SNHLY and CDR2 FYNNEI. The CDR3 is 13 amino acids. Written as DNA, the CDR3 is TGTGCCAGCAGTGAACGGGGCACCGGGGAGCTGTTTTTT. It specifies CASSERGTGELFF.

The V and J genes are TRBV7-8 and TRBJ1-2; 10 bases map to TRBD1. Germline V gives CDR1 SGHVS, CDR2 FQNEAQ. CDR3 length: 14 amino acids. The trim removed 4 bases at V and 5 bases at J, leaving 4 bases unmatched. The CDR3 region has the DNA TGTGCCAGCAGCTCGGACAGGGGGATGTATGGCTACACCTTC. Encoded protein: CASSSDRGMYGYTF.

The gene calls are TRBV5-8 and TRBJ2-3; possibly TRBD2 for D (5 bases). V was pared by 3 bases and J by 2 bases, with 19 bases between. Per the germline V gene, CDR1 is SGHTS and CDR2 is YDEGEE. The CDR3 contains 17 residues. The CDR3 here is CASSSSGRRKHTDTQYF. CDR3 bases: TGTGCCAGCAGCTCATCTGGGAGACGCAAACACACAGATACGCAGTATTTT.

CDR3 sequence reads: CASSAGPSYNEQFF. CDR3 coding DNA: TGTGCCAGCTCCGCGGGTCCCTCCTACAATGAGCAGTTCTTC. The V gene is TRBV18, the J gene TRBJ2-1; TRBD2 might be the D (5 bases). Germline CDR1 reads KGHSH; CDR2 reads LQKENI. The CDR3 has 14 amino acids. Trimming shortened V by 6 bases and J by 0 bases, and 9 bases separated the two germline ends.

This chain uses TRBV6-5 with TRBJ1-1; tentatively, D is TRBD1 (5 bases). CDR1 is MNHEY and CDR2 is SVGAGI in the germline V gene. This CDR3 region has 14 residues. V was shortened by 6 bases and J by 6 bases, with 17 bases between the two germline ends. CDR3 DNA sequence: TGTGCCAGCAGGCAAACGGCAGGGCGCTCTGAAGCTTTCTTT. It specifies CASRQTAGRSEAFF.

The chain is built from TRBV7-2 and TRBJ2-1; no clear D gene. The CDR3 is 12 amino acids. Germline V gives CDR1 SGHTA, CDR2 FQGNSA. Trimming took 6 bases from V and 4 from J, leaving 7 bases between them. The CDR3 DNA sequence: TGTGCCAGCAGACAGCTTTACAATGAGCAGTTCTTC. Amino acid sequence: CASRQLYNEQFF. The full variable domain, rest sourced from reference TRBV7-2 and TRBJ2-1, is GAGVSQSPSNKVTEKGKDVELRCDPISGHTALYWYRQSLGQGLEFLIYFQGNSAPDKSGLPSDRFSAERTGGSVSTLTIQRTQQEDSAVYLCASRQLYNEQFFGPGTRLTVL.

This chain joins TRBV28 and TRBJ1-1; no clear D gene. The CDR3 is 14 amino acids. V was trimmed by 7 bases and J by 1 base, leaving 13 bases between them. Germline CDR1 is MDHEN and CDR2 is SYDVKM. The CDR3 DNA sequence: TGTGCCAGCATCCCCGGCAGGTGGAACACTGAAGCTTTCTTT. Residues: CASIPGRWNTEAFF. The full variable domain, in which reference TRBV28 and TRBJ1-1 provide the parts outside the CDR3, is DVKVTQSSRYLVKRTGEKVFLECVQDMDHENMFWYRQDPGLGLRLIYFSYDVKMKEKGDIPEGYSVSREKKERFSLILESASTNQTSMYLCASIPGRWNTEAFFGQGTRLTVV.

The gene calls are TRBV6-5 and TRBJ1-2; perhaps TRBD1 as D (6 bases). Trimming left V 9 bases short and J 8 bases short, with 25 bases between. CDR1 is MNHEY and CDR2 is SVGAGI in the germline V gene. The CDR3 covers 15 residues. The CDR3 region has the DNA TGTGCCAGTGGCTCCGGGACAAGTGGCCTGTGGGGCTACACCTTC. As protein: CASGSGTSGLWGYTF.

This chain joins TRBV6-1 and TRBJ1-1; possibly TRBD1 for D (5 bases). CDR3 length equals 17 residues. Trimming took off 1 base at V and 1 base at J, with 16 bases between the two ends. Germline CDR1 and CDR2: MNHNS and SASEGT. DNA for the CDR3: TGTGCCAGCAGTGAAGGAGCCTTCAGGGTTGGGAACACTGAAGCTTTCTTT. Protein sequence: CASSEGAFRVGNTEAFF.

The chain carries TRBV9 and TRBJ2-7; 8 positions match TRBD2. CDR1 and CDR2 from the germline V gene are SGDLS and YYNGEE. This CDR3 region has 14 residues. J gave up 3 bases and V 0 bases, and 2 bases lay outside the gene matches. This CDR3 reads CASSVDGRDYEQYF. DNA of the CDR3: TGTGCCAGCAGCGTAGACGGGAGGGACTACGAGCAGTACTTC.

Here the CDR3 reads CASSGGRVISGANVLTF. As DNA, the CDR3 is TGTGCCAGCTCGGGCGGCAGGGTCATCTCTGGGGCCAACGTCCTGACTTTC. The chain links TRBV18 to TRBJ2-6, with a weak D call TRBD1 (5 bases). The CDR3 consists of 17 residues. Looked up from germline, CDR1 is KGHSH and CDR2 is LQKENI. Trimming cost V 6 bases and J 0 bases, with 15 bases left between them.